This T cell receptor beta chain was identified during a study of regulatory T cells in long-lasting Graves disease. The CDR3 covers 13 residues. CDR1 and CDR2 (germline): SNHLY, FYNNEI. The V and J ends lost 0 bases and 7 bases respectively, with 7 bases between them. This clonotype was seen repeatedly, ten times or more. Time point given: newly diagnosed GD, antithyroid drugs for less than 3 months. The TCR library was made from RNA extracted from PBMCs. Arm-PCR of CDR3 regions and iRepertoire HTBI primers were the basis on which TCR beta libraries were built. TCRdb redid the calling of the multiplex PCR reads with MiXCR, one entry per CDR3 protein. The sample yields hundreds of thousands of distinct CDR3 sequences, around 15% seen once. These data were also filed under a second study, of T cells in Graves' hyperthyroidism and ophthalmopathy.

V is TRBV2 and J is TRBJ1-5, with D hard to call. Here the sequenced sample was peripheral blood mononuclear cells (PBMCs), taken at new diagnosis, from a patient treated with antithyroid drugs. The sequence was obtained from a woman aged 25 to 39 with Graves disease. This chain's CDR3 is CASSEAGNQPQHF. In DNA form, the CDR3 reads TGTGCCAGCAGTGAAGCAGGGAACCAGCCCCAGCATTTT.